This section outlines one T cell receptor beta chain sequence together with its context. This entry comes from a study of T-cell reconstitution after alpha-beta-depleted transplantation in children. CDR1 MDHEN and CDR2 SYDVKM come from the germline V gene. The CDR3 runs 13 residues. Trimming took 8 bases from V and 2 from J, leaving 13 bases between them. Unique molecular identifiers were incorporated when the TCRbeta library was constructed. TCRdb itself ran the PCR reads through MiXCR, one entry per CDR3 protein. The profile shows more than 550,000 distinct CDR3 sequences, 10% to 13% of them singletons.

V gene TRBV28 combines with J gene TRBJ2-7, with D possibly being TRBD2 (5 bases). This clonotype originated in a human donor who donated a stem cell graft to a child with acute myeloid leukemia. The starting material was PBMCs from the stem cell graft donor, obtained from the stem cell graft. The CDR3 DNA is TGTGCCAGCGCGGCTAGGAGGACCTACGAGCAGTACTTC. This codes for CASAARRTYEQYF.